The source of this T cell receptor (gamma chain) is a study of gamma-delta chains in newborns, infants, children. Study background: Polyclonal expansion of innate γδ T cells after birth follows microbial exposure.

A word on this clone: TCRdb gives a protein that differs at residue 5 from what the DNA encodes, so the protein here is translated from the DNA.

TCRdb applied CATT to the reads for clone calling. The data contain over 800 gamma-chain clones, 55% to 60% of them singletons. This sequence was found in a child who was a newborn, infant or young child, either healthy, febrile or measles-vaccinated (not recorded which). Sequences were obtained from blood.

The CDR3 DNA reads TGTGCCTTGTGGGACCCGCAAGAGTTGGGCAAAAAAATCAAGGTATTT. This gives the protein CALWDPQELGKKIKVF. This chain links TRGV9 with TRGJP. The ends lost 4 bases at V and 3 bases at J; junction bases unmatched: 3. Per germline, CDR1 GITISATS and CDR2 ISYDGTV (reference sequence). CDR3 length: 16 residues.